The sequence of this TCR beta chain was determined in a study of blood T cells in healthy people across ages. This clonotype showed up just a few times. Trimming removed 9 bases at V and 10 bases at J, with 21 bases between. The CDR3 is 13 residues long. The authors ran a second PCR of 7 to 11 cycles using a sample-barcoded 5' primer and a J-beta primer mix. TCRdb re-called the 5' RACE reads with MiXCR, one entry per CDR3 protein. Here the sample spans around 870,000 distinct CDR3 sequences, around 30% being singletons. Sequencing input: blood. The chain uses TRBV12-3 or TRBV12-4 and TRBJ1-1, with D maybe TRBD1 (5 bases). The source is a woman of 80 years or more in good health. CDR3 nucleotide sequence: TGTGCCAGTCTTGGGGCAGACCCCCGGAGAGCTTTCTTT. Amino acids: CASLGADPRRAFF.